What follows are 19 T cell receptor beta chains derived from one specimen sequenced in a study of CD8 T cells in Susac syndrome. Reverse transcription of roughly 0.5 to 1 ug RNA was carried out with random hexamers. MiXCR, run by TCRdb on the immunoSEQ multiplex PCR reads, gives a single entry per CDR3 protein. The repertoire consists of about 200,000 distinct CDR3 sequences, with about 90% occurring once and the leading ten covering about 0.12%. Sequenced: CD8+ T cells from PBMCs. These receptors all come from a human donor with multiple sclerosis.

This chain joins TRBV27 and TRBJ2-1; 12 positions agree with TRBD2. Germline assignment: CDR1 MNHEY and CDR2 SMNVEV (reference sequence). The CDR3 spans 16 residues. With V trimmed by 5 bases and J by 9 bases, 11 bases remained unmatched. The CDR3 bases are TGTGCCAGCAGTCCTCCGACTAGCGGGAGCTTTGGTGAGCAGTTCTTC. It encodes CASSPPTSGSFGEQFF.

The chain recombines TRBV29-1 with TRBJ2-7, with 8 bases matching TRBD2. The junction had 10 bases not matched to a gene; V was cut back by 7 bases and J by 2 bases. The CDR3 loop spans 14 amino acids. Germline CDR1 reads SQVTM; CDR2 reads ANQGSEA. The CDR3 reads CSGRTSGGTYEQYF. The CDR3 DNA reads TGCAGCGGACGTACTAGCGGCGGGACCTACGAGCAGTACTTC.

The V gene is TRBV13, the J gene TRBJ1-6, with TRBD1 identical over 9 bases. Per the germline V gene, CDR1 is PRHDT and CDR2 is FYEKMQ (reference sequence). The ends lost 5 bases at V and 14 bases at J; junction bases unmatched: 13. CDR3 size: 15 residues. CDR3 coding DNA: TGTGCCAGCAGCCAGAGGGGACAGGGCGCGATAACCCTCCACTTT. Translated: CASSQRGQGAITLHF. Drawing the rest from reference TRBV13 and TRBJ1-6, the complete variable domain is AAGVIQSPRHLIKEKRETATLKCYPIPRHDTVYWYQQGPGQDPQFLISFYEKMQSDKGSIPDRFSAQQFSDYHSELNMSSLELGDSALYFCASSQRGQGAITLHFGNGTRLTVT.

The chain uses TRBV27 and TRBJ1-5; the match to TRBD1 covers 7 bases. CDR1 and CDR2 from the germline V gene are MNHEY and SMNVEV (reference sequence). The CDR3 sequence is 14 residues long. Unmatched junction bases numbered 9, after V lost 3 bases and J lost 10 bases. CDR3 nucleotides: TGTGCCAGCAGTTTTGGCGCAGGGGGAGGTCCCCAGCATTTT. Translation gives CASSFGAGGGPQHF.

The chain is built from TRBV28 and TRBJ1-2, with D uncertain. The V and J ends lost 6 bases and 5 bases respectively, with 16 bases between them. Looked up from germline, CDR1 is MDHEN and CDR2 is SYDVKM. The CDR3 is 14 residues long. CDR3 in amino acids: CASSPDVGKYGYTF. CDR3 sequence (DNA): TGTGCCAGCAGCCCCGATGTCGGGAAGTATGGCTACACCTTC.

The chain uses TRBV6-5 and TRBJ1-1; 10 bases fit TRBD1. Losses at the gene ends were 3 bases for V and 6 bases for J; bases not matched to a gene: 4. There are 14 residues in the CDR3. Germline V gene lookup returns CDR1 MNHEY and CDR2 SVGAGI. CDR3 sequence (DNA): TGTGCCAGCAGTTATGGACAGGGGGTCCCTGAAGCTTTCTTT. Its protein product is CASSYGQGVPEAFF.

This clonotype was seen just once. The CDR3 region has the DNA TGCAGTGGAAGGACAGTAGAAGAGACCCAGTACTTC. Amino acid sequence: CSGRTVEETQYF. The chain couples TRBV29-1 to TRBJ2-5, with TRBD1 as a possible D gene (6 bases). CDR3 size: 12 residues. Germline V gives CDR1 SQVTM, CDR2 ANQGSEA.

This CDR3 is CASRAGTGDWRKGYTF. Written as DNA, the CDR3 is TGTGCCAGCAGAGCCGGGACAGGCGATTGGAGAAAAGGCTACACCTTC. The chain links TRBV2 to TRBJ1-2, with 8 bases lining up with TRBD1. The V gene's germline CDR1 is SNHLY and CDR2 FYNNEI. This CDR3 has 16 residues. V was pared by 6 bases and J by 8 bases, with 17 bases of the junction left unmatched.

The chain has TRBV19 and TRBJ2-1; TRBD1 agrees at 7 bases. CDR3 length: 13 amino acids. CDR1 LNHDA and CDR2 SQIVND come from the germline V gene (reference sequence). The J segment lost 7 bases and the V segment lost 8 bases, leaving 8 bases of the junction unmatched. The CDR3 sequence: CASGLTGMNEQFF. CDR3 in DNA: TGTGCCAGTGGGCTGACAGGGATGAATGAGCAGTTCTTC.

This rearrangement joins TRBV20-1 to TRBJ2-7, with no clear D. With 3 bases removed from V and 2 bases from J, the gap between germline ends came to 8 bases. The CDR3 length is 12 residues. In germline, CDR1 is DFQATT, CDR2 SNEGSKA (reference sequence). DNA for the CDR3: TGCAGTGCTAGGGGCCAAACCTACGAGCAGTACTTC. Amino acid sequence: CSARGQTYEQYF.

The rearrangement joins TRBV6-5 to TRBJ2-3; D gene ambiguous. CDR3 length: 17 amino acids. V lost 4 bases and J lost 2, with 19 bases in between. Germline CDR1 and CDR2: MNHEY and SVGAGI. This chain's CDR3 is CASSSSPVQPTTDTQYF. In DNA, the CDR3 is TGTGCCAGCAGTTCGTCGCCCGTCCAACCCACCACAGATACGCAGTATTTT.

A single count supports this clonotype. The chain joins TRBV5-1 to TRBJ2-7, with a tentative D call TRBD1 (5 bases). The V end was cut by 0 bases, the J end by 3 bases, with 13 bases between. The germline CDR1 and CDR2 sequences are SGHRS and YFSETQ. CDR3 length: 15 amino acids. The CDR3 loop reads CASSLDDSKYYEQYF. The CDR3 DNA reads TGCGCCAGCAGCTTGGACGACAGCAAATACTACGAGCAGTACTTC.

This chain links TRBV20-1 with TRBJ1-2; D is ambiguous. CDR3 length equals 11 residues. The germline gives CDR1 DFQATT, CDR2 SNEGSKA (reference sequence). The CDR3 protein is CSTIRDNGYTF. The CDR3 bases are TGCAGCACCATAAGAGACAATGGCTACACCTTC.

The chain combines TRBV5-1 with TRBJ1-1, with D tentatively TRBD1 (6 bases). The CDR3 runs 16 residues. Germline V gene lookup returns CDR1 SGHRS and CDR2 YFSETQ. V lost 2 bases, J lost 0 bases, and 14 bases lay in between. In nucleotides, the CDR3 is TGCGCCAGCAGCTTCCCGGGACAAGCTATGAACACTGAAGCTTTCTTT. Amino acid sequence: CASSFPGQAMNTEAFF.

This clonotype appeared once. The gene calls are TRBV7-9 and TRBJ1-3, with unresolved D. CDR3 size: 16 residues. V lost 6 bases to trimming and J lost 0 bases, with 15 bases between them. Germline CDR1 is SEHNR and CDR2 is FQNEAQ (reference sequence). The CDR3 nucleotides read TGTGCCAGCAGTCCCACGGAGATTAACTCTGGAAACACCATATATTTT. Encoded protein: CASSPTEINSGNTIYF. The full variable domain, completed using reference TRBV7-9 and TRBJ1-3, is DTGVSQNPRHKITKRGQNVTFRCDPISEHNRLYWYRQTLGQGPEFLTYFQNEAQLEKSRLLSDRFSAERPKGSFSTLEIQRTEQGDSAMYLCASSPTEINSGNTIYFGEGSWLTVV.

This chain connects TRBV7-2 to TRBJ2-7; the D is unclear. CDR3 length: 13 residues. With 5 bases removed from V and 6 bases from J, the gap between germline ends came to 14 bases. Germline V gives CDR1 SGHTA, CDR2 FQGNSA. This CDR3 reads CASSVRTTVEQYF. DNA of the CDR3: TGTGCCAGCAGCGTCCGGACCACCGTCGAGCAGTACTTC.

The rearrangement links TRBV7-2 to TRBJ1-2; D gene unclear. This CDR3 region has 14 residues. Germline V gene lookup returns CDR1 SGHTA and CDR2 FQGNSA. Trimming shortened V by 1 base and J by 0 bases, and 6 bases separated the two germline ends. The CDR3 spells CASSLGWANYGYTF. In DNA, the CDR3 is TGTGCCAGCAGCTTAGGGTGGGCTAACTATGGCTACACCTTC. Variable domain in full (rest from reference TRBV7-2 and TRBJ1-2): GAGVSQSPSNKVTEKGKDVELRCDPISGHTALYWYRQSLGQGLEFLIYFQGNSAPDKSGLPSDRFSAERTGGSVSTLTIQRTQQEDSAVYLCASSLGWANYGYTFGSGTRLTVV.

V is TRBV19 and J is TRBJ2-5, with TRBD2 matching over 12 bases. This CDR3 spans 17 amino acids. The J segment lost 5 bases and the V segment lost 3 bases, leaving 10 bases of the junction unmatched. Germline assignment: CDR1 LNHDA and CDR2 SQIVND (reference sequence). The CDR3 spells CASSIPRTSGVGETQYF. The CDR3, as DNA: TGTGCCAGTAGTATCCCGCGGACTAGCGGGGTCGGGGAGACCCAGTACTTC. Together with reference TRBV19 and TRBJ2-5, the CDR3 gives the full variable domain: DGGITQSPKYLFRKEGQNVTLSCEQNLNHDAMYWYRQDPGQGLRLIYYSQIVNDFQKGDIAEGYSVSREKKESFPLTVTSAQKNPTAFYLCASSIPRTSGVGETQYFGPGTRLLVL.

The chain links TRBV12-3 or TRBV12-4 to TRBJ1-1; 7 bases line up with TRBD1. This CDR3 spans 14 amino acids. The J segment lost 4 bases and the V segment lost 6 bases, leaving 8 bases of the junction unmatched. CDR3 sequence reads: CASSLIQGGTEAFF. The CDR3 DNA reads TGTGCCAGCAGCCTCATCCAGGGGGGCACTGAAGCTTTCTTT.